This T cell receptor (beta chain) was recovered during a study of T cell responses to AZD1222 COVID-19 vaccine. Trimming at V came to 3 bases and at J to 5 bases, leaving 3 bases not matched to a gene. The V gene's germline CDR1 is KGHSH and CDR2 LQKENI. This CDR3 contains 13 residues. Assay: immunoSEQ multiplex PCR; the TCRdb copy retains only in-frame clones and omits some. The sample lists 150,000 to 200,000 clones, more than 80% occurring once. The sequencing used peripheral blood, collected on day 0 of AZD1222 vaccination. The receptor was isolated from an adult in good health. V usage is TRBV18 and J usage is TRBJ1-1; the match to TRBD1 covers 7 bases. The CDR3 coding sequence is TGTGCCAGCTCACCTGGACAGGTTACTGAAGCTTTCTTT. It encodes CASSPGQVTEAFF.